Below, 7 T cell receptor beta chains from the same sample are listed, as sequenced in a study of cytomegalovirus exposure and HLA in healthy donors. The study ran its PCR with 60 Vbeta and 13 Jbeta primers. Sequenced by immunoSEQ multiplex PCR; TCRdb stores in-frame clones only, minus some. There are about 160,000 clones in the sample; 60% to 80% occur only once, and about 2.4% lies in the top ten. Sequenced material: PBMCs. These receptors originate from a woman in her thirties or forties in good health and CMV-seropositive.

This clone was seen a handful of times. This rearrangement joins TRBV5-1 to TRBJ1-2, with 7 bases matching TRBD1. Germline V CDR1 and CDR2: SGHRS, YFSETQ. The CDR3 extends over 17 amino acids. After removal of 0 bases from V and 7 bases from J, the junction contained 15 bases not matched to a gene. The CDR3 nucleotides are TGCGCCAGCAGCTTGGGGAATACCAATGACAGGGTCGGTGGCTACACCTTC. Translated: CASSLGNTNDRVGGYTF. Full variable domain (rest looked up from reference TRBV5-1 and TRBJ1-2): KAGVTQTPRYLIKTRGQQVTLSCSPISGHRSVSWYQQTPGQGLQFLFEYFSETQRNKGNFPGRFSGRQFSNSRSEMNVSTLELGDSALYLCASSLGNTNDRVGGYTFGSGTRLTVV.

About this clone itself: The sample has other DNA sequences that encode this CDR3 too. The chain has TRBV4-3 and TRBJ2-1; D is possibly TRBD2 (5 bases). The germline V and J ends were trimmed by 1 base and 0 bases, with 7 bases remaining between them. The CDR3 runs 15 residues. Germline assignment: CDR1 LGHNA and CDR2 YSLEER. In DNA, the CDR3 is TGCGCCAGCAGCCAAGGAGGGAGCTCCTACAATGAGCAGTTCTTC. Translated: CASSQGGSSYNEQFF.

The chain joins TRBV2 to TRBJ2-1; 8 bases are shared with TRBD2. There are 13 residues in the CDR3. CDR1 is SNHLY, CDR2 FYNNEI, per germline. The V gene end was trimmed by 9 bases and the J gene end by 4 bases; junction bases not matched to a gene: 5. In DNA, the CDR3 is TGTGCCAGTAATAGCGGGGAGTACAATGAGCAGTTCTTC. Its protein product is CASNSGEYNEQFF. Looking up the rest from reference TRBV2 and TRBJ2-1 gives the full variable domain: EPEVTQTPSHQVTQMGQEVILRCVPISNHLYFYWYRQILGQKVEFLVSFYNNEISEKSEIFDDQFSVERPDGSNFTLKIRSTKLEDSAMYFCASNSGEYNEQFFGPGTRLTVL.

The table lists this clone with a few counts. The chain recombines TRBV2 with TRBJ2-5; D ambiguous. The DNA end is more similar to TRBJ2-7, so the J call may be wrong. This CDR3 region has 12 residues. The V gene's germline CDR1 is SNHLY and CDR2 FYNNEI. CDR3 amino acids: CASSPLDYEQYF. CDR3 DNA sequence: TGTGCCAGCAGTCCCCTAGACTACGAGCAGTACTTC.

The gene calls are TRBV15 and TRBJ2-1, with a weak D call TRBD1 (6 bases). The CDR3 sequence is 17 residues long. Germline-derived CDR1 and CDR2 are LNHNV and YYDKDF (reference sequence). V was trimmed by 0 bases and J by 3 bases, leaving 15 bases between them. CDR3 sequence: CATSREHAGVGYNEQFF. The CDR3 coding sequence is TGTGCCACCAGCAGAGAACACGCAGGGGTCGGCTACAATGAGCAGTTCTTC.

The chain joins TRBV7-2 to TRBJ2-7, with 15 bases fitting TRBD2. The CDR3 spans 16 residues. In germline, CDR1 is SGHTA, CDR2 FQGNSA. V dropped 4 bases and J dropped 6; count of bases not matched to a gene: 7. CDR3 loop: CASSSRTSGGAVEQYF. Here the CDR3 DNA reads TGTGCCAGCAGCTCTAGGACTAGCGGGGGGGCGGTCGAGCAGTACTTC. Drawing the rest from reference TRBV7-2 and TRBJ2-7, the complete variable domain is GAGVSQSPSNKVTEKGKDVELRCDPISGHTALYWYRQSLGQGLEFLIYFQGNSAPDKSGLPSDRFSAERTGGSVSTLTIQRTQQEDSAVYLCASSSRTSGGAVEQYFGPGTRLTVT.

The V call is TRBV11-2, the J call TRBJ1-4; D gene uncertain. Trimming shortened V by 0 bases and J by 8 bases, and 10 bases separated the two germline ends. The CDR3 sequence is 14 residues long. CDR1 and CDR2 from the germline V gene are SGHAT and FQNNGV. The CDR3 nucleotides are TGTGCCAGCAGCTTAGACAGCGGAAAGGAAAAACTGTTTTTT. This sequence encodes CASSLDSGKEKLFF.